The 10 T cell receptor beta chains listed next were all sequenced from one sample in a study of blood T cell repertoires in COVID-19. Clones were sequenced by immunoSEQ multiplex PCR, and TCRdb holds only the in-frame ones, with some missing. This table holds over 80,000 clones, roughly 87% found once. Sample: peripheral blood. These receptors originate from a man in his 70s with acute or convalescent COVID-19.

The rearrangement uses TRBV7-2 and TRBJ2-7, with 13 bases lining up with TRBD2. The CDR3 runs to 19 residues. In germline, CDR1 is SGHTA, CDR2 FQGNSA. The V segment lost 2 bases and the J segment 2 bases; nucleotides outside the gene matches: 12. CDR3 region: CASSLRPKPGLAGPYEQYF. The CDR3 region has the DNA TGTGCCAGCAGCTTAAGGCCCAAACCGGGACTAGCGGGACCCTACGAGCAGTACTTC. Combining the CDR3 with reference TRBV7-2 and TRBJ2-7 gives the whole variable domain GAGVSQSPSNKVTEKGKDVELRCDPISGHTALYWYRQSLGQGLEFLIYFQGNSAPDKSGLPSDRFSAERTGGSVSTLTIQRTQQEDSAVYLCASSLRPKPGLAGPYEQYFGPGTRLTVT.

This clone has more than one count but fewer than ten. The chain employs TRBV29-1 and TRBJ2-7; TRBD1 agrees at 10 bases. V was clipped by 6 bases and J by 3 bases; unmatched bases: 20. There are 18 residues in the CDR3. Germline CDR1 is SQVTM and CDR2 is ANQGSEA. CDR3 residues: CSVWGGTGAWNKGYEQYF. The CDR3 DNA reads TGCAGCGTCTGGGGGGGGACAGGGGCTTGGAATAAGGGCTACGAGCAGTACTTC.

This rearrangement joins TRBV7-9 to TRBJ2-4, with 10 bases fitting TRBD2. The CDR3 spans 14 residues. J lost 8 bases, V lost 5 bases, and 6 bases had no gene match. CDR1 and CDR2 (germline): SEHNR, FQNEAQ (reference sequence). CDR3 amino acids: CASSLGLASDIQYF. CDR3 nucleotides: TGTGCCAGCAGCCTGGGACTAGCGAGTGACATTCAGTACTTC.

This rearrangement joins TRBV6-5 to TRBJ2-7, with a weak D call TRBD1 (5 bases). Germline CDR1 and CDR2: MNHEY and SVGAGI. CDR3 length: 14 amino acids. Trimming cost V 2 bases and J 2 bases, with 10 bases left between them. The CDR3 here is CASSYGQGAYEQYF. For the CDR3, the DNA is TGTGCCAGCAGTTACGGGCAGGGCGCCTACGAGCAGTACTTC.

As DNA, the CDR3 is TGCGCCAGCAGCTCCGGGACAGCAAAAGAGACCCAGTACTTC. This translates into CASSSGTAKETQYF. The chain combines TRBV5-1 with TRBJ2-5; 7 bases are a match to TRBD1. There are 14 residues in the CDR3. J lost 3 bases, V lost 3 bases, and 5 bases had no gene match. Germline CDR1 SGHRS, CDR2 YFSETQ.

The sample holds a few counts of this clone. The CDR3 is CASNKLAGGPETQYF. The DNA of the CDR3 is TGTGCCAGCAATAAACTAGCGGGGGGCCCGGAGACCCAGTACTTC. The chain is built from TRBV27 and TRBJ2-5; TRBD2 agrees at 12 bases. The length of the CDR3 is 15 residues. V trimming: 7 bases; J trimming: 5 bases; junction bases outside the gene matches: 8. Germline CDR1 MNHEY, CDR2 SMNVEV (reference sequence).

The CDR3 here is CASSLAGETQYF. The CDR3 DNA sequence: TGCGCCAGCAGCTTGGCCGGAGAGACCCAGTACTTC. The chain combines TRBV5-1 with TRBJ2-5; D unclear. Deletions cut 0 bases from V and 4 bases from J, with 4 bases between. The CDR3 spans 12 residues. Per germline, CDR1 SGHRS and CDR2 YFSETQ.

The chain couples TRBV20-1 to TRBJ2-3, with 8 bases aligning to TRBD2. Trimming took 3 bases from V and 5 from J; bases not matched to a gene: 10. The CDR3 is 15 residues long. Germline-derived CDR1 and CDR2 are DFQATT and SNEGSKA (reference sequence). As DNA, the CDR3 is TGCAGTGCTAGTTTCGCGGGGGGTCGAGGAGATACGCAGTATTTT. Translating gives CSASFAGGRGDTQYF.

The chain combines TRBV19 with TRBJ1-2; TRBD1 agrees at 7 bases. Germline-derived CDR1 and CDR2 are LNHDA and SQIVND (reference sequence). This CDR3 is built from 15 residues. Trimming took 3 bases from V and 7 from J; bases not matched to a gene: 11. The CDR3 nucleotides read TGTGCCAGTAGTATTGTGGCTGTCGGGACAGCTGGCTACACCTTC. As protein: CASSIVAVGTAGYTF. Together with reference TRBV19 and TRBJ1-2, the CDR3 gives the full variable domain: DGGITQSPKYLFRKEGQNVTLSCEQNLNHDAMYWYRQDPGQGLRLIYYSQIVNDFQKGDIAEGYSVSREKKESFPLTVTSAQKNPTAFYLCASSIVAVGTAGYTFGSGTRLTVV.

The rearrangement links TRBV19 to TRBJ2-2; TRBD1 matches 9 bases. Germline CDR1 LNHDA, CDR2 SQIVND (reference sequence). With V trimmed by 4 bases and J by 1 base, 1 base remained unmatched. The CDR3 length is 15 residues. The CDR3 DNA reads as TGTGCCAGTAGTACGGGACAGGGGAACACCGGGGAGCTGTTTTTT. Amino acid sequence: CASSTGQGNTGELFF. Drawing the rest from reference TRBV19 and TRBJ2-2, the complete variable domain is DGGITQSPKYLFRKEGQNVTLSCEQNLNHDAMYWYRQDPGQGLRLIYYSQIVNDFQKGDIAEGYSVSREKKESFPLTVTSAQKNPTAFYLCASSTGQGNTGELFFGEGSRLTVL.